This TCR beta chain comes out of a study of prognosis after radiotherapy for stage I lung cancer. This clonotype was detected ten times or more. The CDR3 length is 15 residues. CDR1 is KGHSH, CDR2 LQKENI, per germline. Losses at the gene ends were 5 bases for V and 6 bases for J; bases not matched to a gene: 12. Starting from genomic DNA, TCR beta CDR3 was amplified through two-round multiplex PCR. For every TRBV and TRBJ gene, a specific primer was used in first-round PCR. TCRdb analysed the multiplex PCR reads with MiXCR anew, one entry per CDR3 protein. Among 15,000 to 20,000 distinct CDR3 sequences listed, roughly 30% were seen once.

Sequencing used PBMCs, obtained before or after stereotactic body radiation therapy (not recorded which). The receptor comes from a donor of 50 years or more with non-small cell lung cancer. The chain has TRBV18 and TRBJ2-7, with 8 bases identical to TRBD1. CDR3 sequence (DNA): TGTGCCAGCTCAGGGCAAGGACAGGGATTGCGCGAGCAGTACTTC. This gives the protein CASSGQGQGLREQYF.